This T cell receptor beta chain was observed in a study of blood T cell repertoires in COVID-19 (dated by TCRdb to about 2020). Broadly, across the study: The collaborator samples originated in the United States, Italy and Spain and spanned the acute and convalescent phases of COVID-19. The material from the prospective study consisted of cDNA or gDNA derived from T cells, B-cell-depleted T cells, or PBMCs. Subjects who had been exposed to COVID-19, were actively infected with it, or had recovered from it provided the deeply sampled blood TCRbeta repertoires that made up the dataset. The repertoires were released in a freely available public database meant as a resource for research on the immune response to SARS-CoV-2. Samples were obtained from the ongoing ImmuneRACE study (first 160 participants) and from 1,254 subjects provided by 6 global collaborators. The sample metadata nearly always contained a de-identified subject ID, COVID-19 status, age in years and sex. Where available, HLA class I and class II types were obtained from metadata supplied by the sample provider rather than from assay-based typing.

Whole blood was collected in K2EDTA tubes by collaborating institutions according to the institutions' own protocols. Collaborator samples were shipped for TCRbeta analysis as frozen whole blood, isolated PBMCs, or DNA extracted from either sample type. Regarding this clone: Its antigen is unknown. Base qualities are not recorded, but no much larger clone differs from it by a single base.

TCRbeta CDR3 regions were amplified from genomic DNA using the immunoSEQ Assay, a bias-controlled multiplex PCR. As for the original processing: Nucleated cell counts per sample were estimated from amplification of reference gene primers within the assay. To quantify the absolute abundance of each unique TCRbeta CDR3 rearrangement, sequence reads were collapsed and filtered. For each sample, productive Simpson clonality was calculated as the square root of Simpson's diversity index across productive rearrangements. The immuneACCESS repertoire file appears here via TCRdb, limited to in-frame rearrangements. These files lack a portion of the clones; in checked studies, under half of the deficit traces to unresolved V genes, and the cause of the others is not known. The D gene and trimming were derived from the DNA, and the V and J assignments and clone size from that table. This sample comprises around 210,000 clones, around 80% of them detected only once. 4.5% to 7% of the sample belongs to the ten largest clones.

The investigation overall reported the following: The quantity of clinical and demographic metadata differed by source and by participant and was supplied without curation.

The CDR3, from cysteine to phenylalanine, totals 14 residues. The kept DNA is CDR3 alone, 42 bases in frame from the first base. Looking up the germline V gene (reference sequence) yields CDR1 LGHDT and CDR2 YNNKEL. V and J are trimmed by 4 bases and 2 bases, and the gene matches miss 4 bases of the junction. The chain is encoded by TRBV3-1 (or the pseudogene TRBV3-2) joined to TRBJ2-7, and TRBD1 matches 8 of the central bases. The sequence came from an older woman with acute or convalescent COVID-19. The sample consisted of peripheral blood. CDR3 reads: CASSLGQGPYEQYF. The nucleotide sequence is TGTGCCAGCAGCCTCGGACAGGGACCCTACGAGCAGTACTTC.